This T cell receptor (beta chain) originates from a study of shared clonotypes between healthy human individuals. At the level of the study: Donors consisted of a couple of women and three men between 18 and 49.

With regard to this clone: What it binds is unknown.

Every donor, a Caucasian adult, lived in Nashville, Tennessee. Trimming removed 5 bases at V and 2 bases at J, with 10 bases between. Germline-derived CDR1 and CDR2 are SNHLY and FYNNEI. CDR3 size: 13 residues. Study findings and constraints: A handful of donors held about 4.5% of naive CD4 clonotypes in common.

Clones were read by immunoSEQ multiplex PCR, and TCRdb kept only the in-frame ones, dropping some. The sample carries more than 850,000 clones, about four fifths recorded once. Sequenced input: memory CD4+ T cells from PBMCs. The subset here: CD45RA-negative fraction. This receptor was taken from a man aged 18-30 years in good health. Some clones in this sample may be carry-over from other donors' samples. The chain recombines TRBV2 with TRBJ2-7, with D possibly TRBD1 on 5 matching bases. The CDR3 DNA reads TGTGCCAGCAGTTCCCCAGGGCCCTACGAGCAGTACTTC. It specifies CASSSPGPYEQYF.